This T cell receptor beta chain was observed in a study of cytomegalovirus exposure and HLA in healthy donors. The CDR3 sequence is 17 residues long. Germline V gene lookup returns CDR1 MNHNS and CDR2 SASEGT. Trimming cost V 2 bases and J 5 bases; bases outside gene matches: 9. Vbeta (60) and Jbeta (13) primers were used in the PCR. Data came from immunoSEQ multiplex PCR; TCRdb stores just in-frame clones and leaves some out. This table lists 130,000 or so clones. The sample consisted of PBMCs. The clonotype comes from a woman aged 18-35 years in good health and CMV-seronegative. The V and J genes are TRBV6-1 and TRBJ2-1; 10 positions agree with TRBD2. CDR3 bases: TGTGCCAGCAGTGAACGGCTGGTTGGACTAGCGGACAATGAGCAGTTCTTC. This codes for CASSERLVGLADNEQFF.